Below are 10 T cell receptor beta chains sequenced from a single sample in a study of blood T cell repertoires in COVID-19. Profiling relied on immunoSEQ multiplex PCR, and the TCRdb table lists in-frame clones only, not all of them. The data show 140,000 to 150,000 clones, around four fifths seen once. Sequencing input: peripheral blood. The receptors come from a woman between 40 and 50 years old with active or convalescent COVID-19.

The rearrangement joins TRBV7-2 to TRBJ1-3; D is unresolved. The germline V gene encodes CDR1 SGHTA and CDR2 FQGNSA. There are 17 residues in the CDR3. V was pared by 2 bases and J by 0 bases, with 14 bases between. The CDR3 here is CASSLISTTVSGNTIYF. CDR3 nucleotides: TGTGCCAGCAGCTTAATATCTACGACTGTCTCTGGAAACACCATATATTTT.

The chain recombines TRBV6-5 with TRBJ1-1; D might be TRBD1 (6 bases). CDR1 and CDR2 (germline): MNHEY, SVGAGI. The CDR3 length is 14 residues. Trimming took off 5 bases at V and 5 bases at J, with 15 bases between the two ends. CDR3 bases: TGTGCCAGCAGTAAGGGGGAATTACAAACTGAAGCTTTCTTT. Its protein is CASSKGELQTEAFF.

J is TRBJ1-1 and V is TRBV7-9; 7 nucleotides line up with TRBD1. The trim removed 8 bases at V and 0 bases at J, leaving 6 bases unmatched. Germline loops: CDR1 SEHNR, CDR2 FQNEAQ (reference sequence). The CDR3 is 14 amino acids. The CDR3 spells CASRPTGMNTEAFF. The CDR3 DNA is TGTGCCAGCCGCCCGACAGGGATGAACACTGAAGCTTTCTTT.

The chain uses TRBV6-5 and TRBJ2-2, with D tentatively TRBD1 (6 bases). This CDR3 has 12 amino acids. Germline V gene lookup returns CDR1 MNHEY and CDR2 SVGAGI. Deletions cut 11 bases from V and 3 bases from J, with 10 bases between. The DNA of the CDR3 is TGTGCCCTTGAGGGGGACACCGGGGAGCTGTTTTTT. This translates into CALEGDTGELFF.

This clone was detected only a few times. The V call is TRBV5-6, the J call TRBJ2-7; 7 nucleotides agree with TRBD2. The CDR3 has 14 residues. J was trimmed by 3 bases and V by 4 bases; bases with no gene match: 7. Germline lookup yields CDR1 SGHDT and CDR2 YYEEEE. CDR3 in amino acids: CASSGLASGYEQYF. The CDR3 DNA sequence: TGTGCCAGCAGCGGCCTGGCTAGCGGCTACGAGCAGTACTTC. The entire variable domain, with the rest obtained from reference TRBV5-6 and TRBJ2-7, is as follows: DAGVTQSPTHLIKTRGQQVTLRCSPKSGHDTVSWYQQALGQGPQFIFQYYEEEERQRGNFPDRFSGHQFPNYSSELNVNALLLGDSALYLCASSGLASGYEQYFGPGTRLTVT.

This chain links TRBV7-9 with TRBJ2-7; 9 bases fit TRBD1. The germline V gene encodes CDR1 SEHNR and CDR2 FQNEAQ (reference sequence). The CDR3 contains 14 residues. Trimming at V came to 4 bases and at J to 2 bases, leaving 3 bases not matched to a gene. DNA of the CDR3: TGTGCCAGCAGCTCCGGGACAGGGACCTACGAGCAGTACTTC. Translation: CASSSGTGTYEQYF.

This chain connects TRBV5-4 to TRBJ2-1; maybe TRBD2 (6 bases). Deletions cut 1 base from V and 4 bases from J, with 12 bases between. There are 15 residues in the CDR3. The V gene's germline CDR1 is SGHNT and CDR2 YYREEE (reference sequence). CDR3 protein: CASSLPGVRYNEQFF. CDR3 DNA: TGTGCCAGCAGCTTGCCGGGAGTAAGGTACAATGAGCAGTTCTTC.

The J gene is TRBJ1-1, the V gene TRBV24-1; possible D gene TRBD1, 5 bases. CDR3 size: 18 residues. The V end was cut by 0 bases, the J end by 7 bases, with 23 bases between. In germline, CDR1 is KGHDR, CDR2 SFDVKD. CDR3: CATSDLRAGVGRASEAFF. The CDR3 DNA sequence: TGTGCCACCAGTGATTTGCGGGCTGGTGTGGGCAGGGCCAGTGAAGCTTTCTTT.

V is TRBV19 and J is TRBJ2-3; a possible D gene is TRBD2 (6 bases). This CDR3 comprises 12 residues. V shed 11 bases and J shed 1 base, with 10 bases lying between them. CDR1 is LNHDA, CDR2 SQIVND, per germline (reference sequence). CDR3 in amino acids: CARRDCTDTQYF. CDR3 nucleotides: TGTGCCCGCCGGGACTGCACAGATACGCAGTATTTT. Combining the CDR3 with reference TRBV19 and TRBJ2-3 gives the whole variable domain DGGITQSPKYLFRKEGQNVTLSCEQNLNHDAMYWYRQDPGQGLRLIYYSQIVNDFQKGDIAEGYSVSREKKESFPLTVTSAQKNPTAFYLCARRDCTDTQYFGPGTRLTVL.

The chain carries TRBV4-3 and TRBJ1-5; D is possibly TRBD1 (6 bases). The V and J ends lost 0 bases and 4 bases respectively, with 16 bases between them. The germline CDR1 and CDR2 sequences are LGHNA and YSLEER. The CDR3 length is 17 residues. CDR3 bases: TGCGCCAGCAGCCAAGATAGAGGGGGGGGAAGGAATCAGCCCCAGCATTTT. It specifies CASSQDRGGGRNQPQHF.